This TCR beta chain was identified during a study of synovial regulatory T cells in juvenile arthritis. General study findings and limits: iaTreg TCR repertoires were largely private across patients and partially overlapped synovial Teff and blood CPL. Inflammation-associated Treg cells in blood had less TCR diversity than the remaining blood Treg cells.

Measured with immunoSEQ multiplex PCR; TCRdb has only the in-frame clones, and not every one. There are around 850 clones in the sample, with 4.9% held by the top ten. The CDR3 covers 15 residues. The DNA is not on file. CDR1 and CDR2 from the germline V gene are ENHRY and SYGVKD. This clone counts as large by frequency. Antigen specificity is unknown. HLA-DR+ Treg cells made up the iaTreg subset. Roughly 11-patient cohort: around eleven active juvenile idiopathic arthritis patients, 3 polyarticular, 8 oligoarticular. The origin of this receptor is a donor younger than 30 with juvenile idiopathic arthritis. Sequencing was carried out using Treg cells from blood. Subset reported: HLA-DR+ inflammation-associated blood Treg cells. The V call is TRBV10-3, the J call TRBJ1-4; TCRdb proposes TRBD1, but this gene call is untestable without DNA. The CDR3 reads CAISARGGKEEKLFF.